This TCR beta chain appears in the sequencing data of a study of T cells in Graves' hyperthyroidism and ophthalmopathy. Overall study findings and caveats: Blood also held most thyroid clonotypes expanded beyond 0.001. Ophthalmopathy got predicted by the model a median approximately 6.3 months before its onset.

The CDR3 sequence is 17 residues long. Trimming left V 4 bases short and J 7 bases short, with 22 bases between. From germline, CDR1 is SGHVS and CDR2 FQNEAQ. With regard to this clonotype: Its antigen is currently unknown.

The CDR3 regions of TCR beta were amplified from RNA transcripts. The primer set for the first-round RT-PCR of the TCR CDR3 was HTBI. TCRdb processed the multiplex PCR reads anew with MiXCR; each CDR3 protein has one entry. The profile covers about 640,000 distinct CDR3 sequences, with 45% appearing a single time and less than 9% taken by the ten largest. Together with thyroid ultrasound, orbital computed tomography, serum thyroxine and TRAb, clinical symptoms were used for diagnoses. This chain uses TRBV7-8 with TRBJ2-2; D assignment may be TRBD1 or TRBD2 (5 bases each). Sequenced sample: peripheral blood or thyroid tissue (not recorded which). The TCR was taken from an adult man with Graves' disease, either hyperthyroidism or ophthalmopathy (not recorded which). The CDR3 loop reads CASSSTREGQVGGELFF. DNA for the CDR3: TGTGCCAGCAGCTCCACGAGAGAGGGGCAGGTCGGCGGGGAGCTGTTTTTT.